The 10 T cell receptor beta chains below come from one sample, sequenced in a study of shared clonotypes between healthy human individuals. The method was immunoSEQ multiplex PCR; TCRdb's version includes in-frame clones alone and lacks a portion of them. Of over a million clones detected, around 98.5% appear once; the ten largest clones hold under 0.45%. The sample was naive CD4+ T cells sorted from blood. Subset here: CD45RA+ positively selected. The receptors originated from a man aged 30 to 45 in good health.

The chain couples TRBV10-1 to TRBJ1-1; 9 nucleotides agree with TRBD1. This CDR3 is built from 15 residues. Germline CDR1 is WNHNN and CDR2 is SYGVQD (reference sequence). V lost 0 bases and J lost 4; bases outside the gene matches: 3. The CDR3 nucleotides are TGCGCCAGCAGTGAGTCGACAGGGGGTGGCACTGAAGCTTTCTTT. It translates to CASSESTGGGTEAFF.

In the case of this clone: This sample includes further DNA sequences coding for the same CDR3. V gene TRBV7-9 combines with J gene TRBJ2-1; D unresolved. Germline CDR1 reads SEHNR; CDR2 reads FQNEAQ (reference sequence). V lost 3 bases and J lost 7, with 4 bases in between. The CDR3 has 11 residues. DNA of the CDR3: TGTGCCAGCAGCTTGGAAAATGAGCAGTTCTTC. As protein: CASSLENEQFF.

This clone was picked up one time. The CDR3 loop is CATKRQGSNEKLFF. The CDR3 nucleotides read TGTGCCACCAAAAGACAGGGGTCTAATGAAAAACTGTTTTTT. V gene TRBV15 combines with J gene TRBJ1-4; 8 bases align to TRBD1. The V and J ends lost 7 bases and 3 bases, in that order; junction bases with no gene match: 4. Germline CDR1 and CDR2: LNHNV and YYDKDF (reference sequence). The CDR3 is 14 residues long.

The V call is TRBV7-9, the J call TRBJ1-5, with TRBD1 identical over 9 bases. CDR1 SEHNR and CDR2 FQNEAQ come from the germline V gene (reference sequence). The CDR3 length is 16 residues. The trim removed 5 bases at V and 1 base at J, leaving 6 bases unmatched. DNA for the CDR3: TGTGCCAGCAGCAGATCAGACAGGGGGAGCAATCAGCCCCAGCATTTT. As protein: CASSRSDRGSNQPQHF.

This clone was seen only once. The gene calls are TRBV5-1 and TRBJ1-1, with D perhaps matching TRBD1 (5 bases). Trimming pared 1 base from V and 8 bases from J, leaving 15 bases between. The CDR3 is 14 amino acids. Per germline, CDR1 SGHRS and CDR2 YFSETQ. CDR3 bases: TGCGCCAGCAGCTTGTTGGCAGGGCCTGGGGAAGCTTTCTTT. Protein product: CASSLLAGPGEAFF.

This clone was detected once. This specimen includes other DNA sequences encoding the same CDR3. CDR3 amino acids: CASSRGLGYEQYF. The CDR3 nucleotides are TGTGCCAGCAGCCGGGGACTGGGTTACGAGCAGTACTTC. V gene TRBV11-2 combines with J gene TRBJ2-7; a possible D gene is TRBD2 (6 bases). The ends were cut back, 5 bases at V and 4 bases at J, with 12 bases in the middle. The CDR3 consists of 13 residues. CDR1 is SGHAT and CDR2 is FQNNGV in the germline V gene.

The J gene is TRBJ2-5, the V gene TRBV4-1; a possible D gene is TRBD2 (5 bases). Deletions cut 1 base from V and 5 bases from J, with 11 bases between. In germline, CDR1 is MGHRA, CDR2 YSYEKL. This CDR3 contains 14 residues. CDR3 amino acids: CASSQGTRDETQYF. As DNA, the CDR3 is TGCGCCAGCAGCCAAGGAACTAGAGATGAGACCCAGTACTTC.

V and J are TRBV7-9 and TRBJ2-2; TRBD1 matches at 9 bases. Germline V gene sequence: CDR1 SEHNR, CDR2 FQNEAQ (reference sequence). This CDR3 comprises 15 residues. V shed 5 bases and J 6 bases; nucleotides not matched to a gene: 7. CDR3 nucleotides: TGTGCCAGCAGCCTCCGACAGGGGGAAGCCGGGGAGCTGTTTTTT. It encodes CASSLRQGEAGELFF.

This chain links TRBV18 with TRBJ2-7, with D perhaps matching TRBD2 (5 bases). CDR3 size: 15 residues. V shed 5 bases and J shed 1 base, with 15 bases lying between them. The germline gives CDR1 KGHSH, CDR2 LQKENI. The CDR3 loop reads CASSAGVPSSYEQYF. The CDR3 nucleotides are TGTGCCAGCTCAGCCGGGGTTCCCTCTTCCTACGAGCAGTACTTC.

This sequence joins TRBV6-6 and TRBJ2-7; D possibly corresponds to TRBD1 (7 bases). The germline V gene encodes CDR1 MNHNY and CDR2 SVGAGI (reference sequence). The CDR3 sequence is 16 residues long. The ends were cut back, 5 bases at V and 7 bases at J, with 24 bases in the middle. CDR3: CASSPKLRGAYREQYF. The CDR3 nucleotides read TGTGCCAGCAGTCCGAAACTCAGGGGGGCGTATCGGGAGCAGTACTTC.